The subject of this entry is one TCR beta chain. It lacks a known antigen. Within one base of it there is no much larger clone, and no base qualities were kept. This sample is part of a study of cytomegalovirus exposure and HLA in healthy donors (dated by TCRdb to 2016 to 2017). General notes on the study: In an earlier analysis of fewer than 750 of the donors, under 300 Gb of sequence data and just under 120 million unique TCR beta sequences from about 179 million T cells were reported. Roughly 300 gigabases of sequencing data and approximately 91 million unique TCR sequences made up an early release that covered approximately 620 HLA-typed donors. Of the 300 to 500 genotyped donors, 65% to 90% were placed in the genetic ancestry cluster associated with self-reported Caucasian donors. The study was designed to test whether signatures of past pathogen exposure could be identified by cataloging public T cell receptors. The study profiled the T cell repertoires of approximately 700 subjects by immunosequencing and related them to cytomegalovirus serostatus. Besides the first cohort of approximately 710 subjects, a separate validation cohort made up of about 120 different subjects was used. To predict cytomegalovirus infection status, the study combined high-throughput TCR immunosequencing, statistical association of individual TCRs with disease status, and machine learning. In a later analysis, previously published TCR beta repertoires from 500 to 750 donors were re-analyzed and high-resolution HLA genotyping was added so that TCR occurrence patterns could be studied. Rather than drawing on any new phenotypic data, the later analysis identified candidate immune exposures from TCR beta sequences and the way those sequences occurred across donors. To decide whether each TCR beta V gene segment behaved as functional or pseudogenic, an earlier analysis of 587 of the donors relied on high-throughput TCR beta sequencing. Donor age, sex, ethnicity and CMV serostatus were compiled together with the repertoire data. Genome-wide SNP genotypes for about 55% of the roughly 670 donors were used in a later genetic analysis, which treated that subset as a discovery cohort. All discovery cohort repertoires had been generated using a single sequencing platform. Class I and class II HLA loci were covered by the typing at four-digit resolution. Typing coverage differed by locus: A, B, C, DRB1 and DQB1 were typed in roughly 620-640 donors, DQA1 in about 500, DPA1 in around 580, and DPB1 in 450 to 480. Four or five DR-DQ haplotypes were handled as single units for association and clustering because linkage in the cohort was strong. On average, 235,054 unique TCR beta nucleotide sequences were sequenced per donor among some 420 genotyped donors of the cohort, with 15% to 20% of those sequences being non-productive.

The paper's findings and limits, for the study overall: For the cohort, immune exposure information was limited to CMV serostatus. It was suggested by the authors that the approach could potentially be generalized to other disease states and immunological phenotypes. In both the original and validation cohorts, the classifier was reported to diagnose cytomegalovirus status with high specificity and sensitivity. According to a later genetic analysis, donors in an Asian-associated ancestry cluster had fewer N-insertions in productive TCRs than the approximately 710-donor mean. Strong co-occurrence of HLA alleles, especially DR and DQ, made assigning TCR associations to individual alleles difficult. This cohort had only TCR beta chains sequenced, and the lack of alpha or paired-chain data limited which features could be detected. A further reported finding was that TCR beta sequences accurately predicted the HLA-A and HLA-B alleles for most subjects in the first cohort. A few of the identified cytomegalovirus-associated TCR beta chains were confirmed in vitro to be specific for cytomegalovirus antigens. In a later analysis, HLA-associated TCR beta chains showed more clonal expansion and lower generation probabilities than non-associated chains that were equally common. According to a later analysis, TCR association rates differed among HLA loci, with DRB1 alleles showing the most associated TCRs and HLA-C alleles showing the fewest. In an earlier analysis of around 500 of the donors, most TCR beta V segments appeared in productive rearrangements about 90% or about 30% of the time, broadly matching IMGT annotations. While some public TCRs were present in many individuals, most TCR sequences turned up only very rarely across donors. In a later analysis, most CMV-associated TCR beta chains were found to appear HLA-restricted, with HLA associations seemingly driven largely by CMV exposure. The presence/absence analyses assumed that sequencing depth was roughly uniform across donors, and that assumption may not be true. An association between a missense DCLRE1C variant and V-gene and J-gene trimming of TCR beta chains was found in a later genetic analysis and replicated in an independent cohort. In a later analysis, several top co-occurrence clusters were reported to appear linked to parvovirus B19, influenza, CMV and Epstein-Barr virus. Because HLA typing was unavailable for some donors at each locus, only the typed subset was used in association tests. Linkage disequilibrium might explain the correlated functional status among segregating V segments, but an unknown experimental factor could not be ruled out. A cluster of highly shared sequence variants was judged likely to be a technical artifact of the sequencing pipeline. In the study, 164 TCR beta chains were listed as associated with cytomegalovirus. At a false discovery rate of 0.05, a later analysis linked 16,000 or so TCR beta sequences to specific HLA alleles. Because counts were too low, fewer than 20 rarely observed V segments, including chromosome 9 orphons, were excluded from the earlier analysis of some 590 of the donors.

Library creation used the immunoSEQ multiplex PCR assay. A mixture of 60 forward primers for TCR Vbeta segments and 13 reverse primers for TCR Jbeta segments was used in the multiplex PCR. Amplification of the CDR3 region of rearranged TCR beta genes was performed with a multiplex PCR assay on genomic DNA. The Illumina HiSeq System was used to sequence the amplified TCR beta libraries as 87-base-pair reads. In the original analysis: A later analysis tallied around 80 million unique TCR beta chains across the 610 or so repertoires, and approximately 9.9 million of those chains were shared by two or more donors. Raw reads were error-corrected and collapsed into unique sequences by a nearest-neighbor algorithm in which closely related sequences were merged to remove PCR and sequencing errors. To assign V, D and J gene segments, CDR3 sequences were aligned to IMGT reference sequences. For a sequence to be retained, at least a six-nucleotide match to both a V gene segment and a J gene segment was required. A rearrangement counted as productive if the CDR3 had no stop codons and remained in frame with V and J, and every other rearrangement counted as non-productive. CDR3 was defined by IMGT convention, running from the second conserved V-encoded cysteine to the conserved J-encoded phenylalanine. Sequences without an unambiguous match to a single V gene segment were excluded from the earlier analysis of several hundred of the donors. In an earlier analysis of roughly 600 of the donors, a V segment was called functional when productive rearrangements were above 56.7%, and segregating when the standard deviation between donors exceeded 5%. A statistical classification framework was built to diagnose cytomegalovirus status from the catalog of TCR beta chain sequences. In a later analysis, V and J genes were assigned by comparing TCR nucleotide sequences against IMGT/GENE-DB human TR gene sequences. The TCRdist pipeline was used in a later analysis to assign CDR3 sequences and most-parsimonious VDJ recombination scenarios. A later analysis defined each TCR beta chain by its CDR3 amino acid sequence plus V-gene family, and excluded reads lacking a unique V-gene family. As a way to deal with suspected cross-contamination and a sequencing artifact, a later analysis dropped approximately 590 nucleotide sequences that were highly shared and had low generation probability. A later analysis calculated a clonal expansion index for each public chain from normalized within-repertoire ranks of inferred template counts. Generation probabilities in a later analysis came from a VDJ recombination model fitted to out-of-frame rearrangements, and those results were checked against IGoR. In a later analysis, hypergeometric tests were used to score TCR-TCR, TCR-HLA and TCR-CMV co-occurrence, with a repertoire-size bias correction applied to TCR pairs. In a later analysis, false discovery rates were estimated by permuting HLA or CMV assignments 20 times. In a later analysis, co-occurring TCRs were grouped using DBSCAN, and TCRdist sequence similarity was added for clustering within HLA-allele-positive subsets. Repertoires with fewer than 30,000 or more than 120,000 public chains, plus five repertoires with anomalous nucleotide sharing, were excluded from co-occurrence clustering. Sourced from immuneACCESS, this table was stored by TCRdb with only in-frame sequences that have V and J called. A share of the clones is absent; for the studies checked, an unresolved V gene accounts for under half, and the remainder has no known explanation. V and J calls and clone size come straight from that table; D and trimming were deduced from the DNA. The sample yields roughly 180,000 clones; around 80% were counted once. The ten largest clones add up to less than 9% of the sample.

The cohort comprised under 700 healthy bone marrow donors. All cohort members were sampled while nominally healthy, although unrecorded immune exposures were likely present. The donor tested CMV seropositive and was one of the 289 seropositive cohort members. Every donor gave a peripheral blood sample, and the peripheral blood mononuclear cells from that sample were used for TCR beta sequencing. Genomic DNA was extracted from the blood cell samples with the Qiagen DNeasy Blood Extraction Kit. The sequence came from a man aged 30 to 45 in good health and CMV-seropositive. The sequencing input was PBMCs.

The DNA sequence is TGTGCCTGGAGTCCCGGCGAACTGGACAGGGGTTACTCCACAGATACGCAGTATTTT. It is translated as CAWSPGELDRGYSTDTQYF. This sequence uses TRBV30 and TRBJ2-3, with 9 middle bases fitting TRBD1. V and J are trimmed by 2 bases and 2 bases, and the gene matches miss 17 bases of the junction. Reading the germline V gene (reference sequence) gives CDR1 GTSNPN and CDR2 SVGIG. Including cysteine and phenylalanine, the CDR3 has 19 amino acids. Kept here is only the CDR3 DNA, which spans 57 bases and is read in frame from base 1.